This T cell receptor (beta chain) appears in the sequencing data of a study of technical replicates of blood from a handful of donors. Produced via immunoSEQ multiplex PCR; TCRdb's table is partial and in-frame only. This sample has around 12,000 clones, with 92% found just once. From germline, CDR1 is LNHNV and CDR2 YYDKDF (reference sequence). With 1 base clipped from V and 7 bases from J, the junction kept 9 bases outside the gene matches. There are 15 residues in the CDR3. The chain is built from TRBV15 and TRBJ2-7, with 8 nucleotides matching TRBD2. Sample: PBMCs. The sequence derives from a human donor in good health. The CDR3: CATSRVVAGHREQYF. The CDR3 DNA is TGTGCCACCAGCAGAGTCGTAGCGGGGCATCGGGAGCAGTACTTC.